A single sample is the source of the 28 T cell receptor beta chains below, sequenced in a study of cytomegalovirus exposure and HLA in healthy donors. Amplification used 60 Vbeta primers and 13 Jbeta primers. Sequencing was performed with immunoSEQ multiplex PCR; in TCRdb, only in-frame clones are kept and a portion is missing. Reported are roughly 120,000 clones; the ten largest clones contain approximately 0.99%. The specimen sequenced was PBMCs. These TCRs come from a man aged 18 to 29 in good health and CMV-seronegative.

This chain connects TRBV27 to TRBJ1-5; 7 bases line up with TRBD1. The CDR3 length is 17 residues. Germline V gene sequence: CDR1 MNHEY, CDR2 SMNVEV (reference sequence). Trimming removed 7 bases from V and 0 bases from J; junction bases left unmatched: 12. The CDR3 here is CASTVDRRLYSNQPQHF. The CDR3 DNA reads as TGTGCCAGCACCGTGGACAGGCGATTGTATAGCAATCAGCCCCAGCATTTT.

This chain's CDR3 is CASSLMAAGGLVGELFF. The CDR3 coding sequence is TGTGCCAGCAGCTTAATGGCAGCGGGGGGGCTCGTGGGGGAGCTGTTTTTT. This chain joins TRBV11-2 and TRBJ2-2; TRBD2 aligns across 10 bases. CDR1 is SGHAT, CDR2 FQNNGV, per germline. The J segment lost 8 bases and the V segment lost 2 bases, leaving 11 bases of the junction unmatched. CDR3 size: 17 residues.

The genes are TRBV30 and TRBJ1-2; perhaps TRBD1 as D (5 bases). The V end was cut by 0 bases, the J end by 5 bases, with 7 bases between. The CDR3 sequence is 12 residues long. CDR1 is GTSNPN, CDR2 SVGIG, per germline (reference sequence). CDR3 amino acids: CAWSVDSYGYTF. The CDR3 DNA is TGTGCCTGGAGTGTTGACAGTTATGGCTACACCTTC.

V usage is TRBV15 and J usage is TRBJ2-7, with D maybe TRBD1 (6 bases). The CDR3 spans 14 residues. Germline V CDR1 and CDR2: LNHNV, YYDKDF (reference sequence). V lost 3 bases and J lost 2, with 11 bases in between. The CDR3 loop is CATSRTGKTYEQYF. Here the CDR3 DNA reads TGTGCCACCAGCAGGACAGGAAAGACCTACGAGCAGTACTTC.

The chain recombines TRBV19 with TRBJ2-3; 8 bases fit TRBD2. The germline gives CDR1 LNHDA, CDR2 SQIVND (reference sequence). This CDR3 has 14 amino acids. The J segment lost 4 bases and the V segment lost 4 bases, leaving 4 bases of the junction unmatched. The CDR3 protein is CASSTGTRADTQYF. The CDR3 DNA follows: TGTGCCAGTAGTACCGGGACTAGGGCAGATACGCAGTATTTT.

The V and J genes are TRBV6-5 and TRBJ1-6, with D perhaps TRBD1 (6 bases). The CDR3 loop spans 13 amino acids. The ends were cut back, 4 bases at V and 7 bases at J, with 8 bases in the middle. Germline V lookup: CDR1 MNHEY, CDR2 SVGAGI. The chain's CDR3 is CASSFGQNSPLHF. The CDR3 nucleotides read TGTGCCAGCAGTTTCGGACAGAATTCACCCCTCCACTTT.

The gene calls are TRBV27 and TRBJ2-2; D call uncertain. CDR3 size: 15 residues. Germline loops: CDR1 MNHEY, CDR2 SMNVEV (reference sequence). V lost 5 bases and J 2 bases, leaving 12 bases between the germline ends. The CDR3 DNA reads TGTGCCAGCAGTCCCACGAGACTTAACACCGGGGAGCTGTTTTTT. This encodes CASSPTRLNTGELFF.

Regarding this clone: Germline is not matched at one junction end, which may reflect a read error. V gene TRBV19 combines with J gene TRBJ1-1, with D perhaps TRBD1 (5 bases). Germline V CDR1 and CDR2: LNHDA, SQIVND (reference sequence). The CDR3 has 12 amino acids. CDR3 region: CASSRGSVEAFF. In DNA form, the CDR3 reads TGTGCCAGCAGTAGGGGCTCGGTTGAAGCTTTCTTT.

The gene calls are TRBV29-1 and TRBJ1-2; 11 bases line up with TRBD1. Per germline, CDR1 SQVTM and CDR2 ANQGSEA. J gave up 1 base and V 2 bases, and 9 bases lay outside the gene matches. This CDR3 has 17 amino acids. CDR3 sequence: CSVEFGTGGFLNYGYTF. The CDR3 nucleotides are TGCAGCGTTGAATTTGGGACAGGGGGTTTCCTTAACTATGGCTACACCTTC.

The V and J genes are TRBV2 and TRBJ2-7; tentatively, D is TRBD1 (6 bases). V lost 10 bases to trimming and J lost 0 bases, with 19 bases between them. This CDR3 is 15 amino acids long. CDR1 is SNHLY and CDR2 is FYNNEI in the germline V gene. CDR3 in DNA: TGTGCCACCTACCGAACAGGGCTCTACTCCTACGAGCAGTACTTC. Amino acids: CATYRTGLYSYEQYF.

CDR3 protein: CSAGSQETQYF. CDR3 in DNA: TGCAGTGCGGGCAGCCAAGAGACCCAGTACTTC. V is TRBV20-1 and J is TRBJ2-5; D gene ambiguous. The V gene's germline CDR1 is DFQATT and CDR2 SNEGSKA (reference sequence). V was trimmed by 6 bases and J by 1 base, leaving 6 bases between them. CDR3 length: 11 residues.

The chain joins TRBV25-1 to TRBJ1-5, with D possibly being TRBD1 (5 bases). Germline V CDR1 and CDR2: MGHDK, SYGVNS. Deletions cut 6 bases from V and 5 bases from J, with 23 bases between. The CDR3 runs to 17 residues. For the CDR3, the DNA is TGTGCCAGCAGCGACCCATCGGTAGGGGCCTACGATCAGCCCCAGCATTTT. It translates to CASSDPSVGAYDQPQHF.

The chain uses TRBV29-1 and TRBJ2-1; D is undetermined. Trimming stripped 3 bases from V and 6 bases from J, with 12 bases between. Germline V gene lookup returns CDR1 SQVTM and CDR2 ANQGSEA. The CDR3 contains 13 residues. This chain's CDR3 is CSVEAGTPNEQFF. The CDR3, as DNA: TGCAGCGTTGAGGCAGGTACCCCCAATGAGCAGTTCTTC.

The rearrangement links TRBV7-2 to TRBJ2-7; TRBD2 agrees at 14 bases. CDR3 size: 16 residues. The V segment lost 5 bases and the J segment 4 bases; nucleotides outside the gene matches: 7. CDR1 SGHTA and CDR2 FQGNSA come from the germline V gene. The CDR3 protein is CASSPPGTSGGYEQYF. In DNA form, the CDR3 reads TGTGCCAGCAGCCCGCCCGGGACTAGCGGGGGTTACGAGCAGTACTTC.

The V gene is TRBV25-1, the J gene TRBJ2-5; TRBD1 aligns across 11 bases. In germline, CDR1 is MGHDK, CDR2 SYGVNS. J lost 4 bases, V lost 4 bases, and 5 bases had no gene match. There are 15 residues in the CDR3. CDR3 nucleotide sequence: TGTGCCAGCAGTGTCCGGGACAGGGGGAGAGAGACCCAGTACTTC. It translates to CASSVRDRGRETQYF.

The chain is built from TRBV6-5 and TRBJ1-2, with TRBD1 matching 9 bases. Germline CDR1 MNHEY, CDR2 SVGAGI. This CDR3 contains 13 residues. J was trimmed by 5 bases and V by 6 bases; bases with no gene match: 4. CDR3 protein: CASRRTGEYGYTF. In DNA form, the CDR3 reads TGTGCCAGCAGAAGGACAGGGGAGTATGGCTACACCTTC.

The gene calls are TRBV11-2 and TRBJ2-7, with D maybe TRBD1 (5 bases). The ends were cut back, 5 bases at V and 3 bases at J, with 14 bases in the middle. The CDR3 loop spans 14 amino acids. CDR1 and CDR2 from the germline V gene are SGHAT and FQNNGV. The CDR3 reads CASSRSDKSYEQYF. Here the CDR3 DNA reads TGTGCCAGCAGCAGATCGGACAAGAGCTACGAGCAGTACTTC.

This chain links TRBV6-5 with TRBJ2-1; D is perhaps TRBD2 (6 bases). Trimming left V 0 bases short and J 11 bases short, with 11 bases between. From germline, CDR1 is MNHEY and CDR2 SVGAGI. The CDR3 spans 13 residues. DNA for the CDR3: TGTGCCAGCAGTTACTCTTCGGGGGTTCAGCAGTTCTTC. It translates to CASSYSSGVQQFF.

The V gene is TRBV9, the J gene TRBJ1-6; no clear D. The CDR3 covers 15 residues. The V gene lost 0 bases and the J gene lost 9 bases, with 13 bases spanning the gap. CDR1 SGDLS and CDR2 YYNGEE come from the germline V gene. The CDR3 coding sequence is TGTGCCAGCAGCGTAGGCGGCGAAGGGAGTTCACCCCTCCACTTT. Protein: CASSVGGEGSSPLHF. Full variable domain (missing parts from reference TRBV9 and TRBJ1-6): DSGVTQTPKHLITATGQRVTLRCSPRSGDLSVYWYQQSLDQGLQFLIQYYNGEERAKGNILERFSAQQFPDLHSELNLSSLELGDSALYFCASSVGGEGSSPLHFGNGTRLTVT.

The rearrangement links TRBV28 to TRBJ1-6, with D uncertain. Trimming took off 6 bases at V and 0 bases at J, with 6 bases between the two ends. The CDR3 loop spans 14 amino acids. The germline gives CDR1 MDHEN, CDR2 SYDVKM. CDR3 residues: CASRAHSYNSPLHF. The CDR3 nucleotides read TGTGCCAGCAGAGCGCACTCCTATAATTCACCCCTCCACTTT.

The CDR3 bases are TGTGCCAGCAGGGCTAACAGGGGGAACACTGAAGCTTTCTTT. Its protein is CASRANRGNTEAFF. The chain employs TRBV2 and TRBJ1-1; TRBD1 matches at 7 bases. V shed 6 bases, J shed 1 base, and the junction held 5 bases outside the gene matches. The CDR3 loop spans 14 amino acids. Germline CDR1 is SNHLY and CDR2 is FYNNEI.

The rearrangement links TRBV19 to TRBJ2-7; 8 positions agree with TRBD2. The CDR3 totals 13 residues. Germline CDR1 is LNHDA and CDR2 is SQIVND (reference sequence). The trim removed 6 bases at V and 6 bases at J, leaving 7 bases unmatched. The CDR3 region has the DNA TGTGCCAGTAGAGGTGGCCGGGAGGGCGAGCAGTACTTC. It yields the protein CASRGGREGEQYF.

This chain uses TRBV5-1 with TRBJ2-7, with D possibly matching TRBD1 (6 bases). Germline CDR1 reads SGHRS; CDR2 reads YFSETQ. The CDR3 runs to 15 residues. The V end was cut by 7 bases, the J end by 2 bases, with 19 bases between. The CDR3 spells CASRSSDSPTYEQYF. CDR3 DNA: TGCGCCAGCCGGAGCTCGGACAGCCCGACCTACGAGCAGTACTTC.

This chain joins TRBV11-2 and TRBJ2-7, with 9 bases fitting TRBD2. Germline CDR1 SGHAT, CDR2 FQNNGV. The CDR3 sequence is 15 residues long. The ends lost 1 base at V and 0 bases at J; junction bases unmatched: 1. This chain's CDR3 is CASSLGLAASYEQYF. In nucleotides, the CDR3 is TGTGCCAGCAGCTTAGGACTAGCGGCCTCCTACGAGCAGTACTTC.

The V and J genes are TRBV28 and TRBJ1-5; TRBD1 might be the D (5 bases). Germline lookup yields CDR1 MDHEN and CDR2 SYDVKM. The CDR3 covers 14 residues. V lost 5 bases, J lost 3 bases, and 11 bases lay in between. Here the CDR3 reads CASSATVINQPQHF. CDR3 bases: TGTGCCAGCAGTGCGACAGTAATCAATCAGCCCCAGCATTTT.

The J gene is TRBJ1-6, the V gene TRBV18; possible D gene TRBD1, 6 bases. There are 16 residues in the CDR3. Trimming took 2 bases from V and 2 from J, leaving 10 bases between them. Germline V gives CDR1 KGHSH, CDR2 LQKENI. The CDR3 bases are TGTGCCAGCTCACCAAGCCGGGACACCTATAATTCACCCCTCCACTTT. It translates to CASSPSRDTYNSPLHF.

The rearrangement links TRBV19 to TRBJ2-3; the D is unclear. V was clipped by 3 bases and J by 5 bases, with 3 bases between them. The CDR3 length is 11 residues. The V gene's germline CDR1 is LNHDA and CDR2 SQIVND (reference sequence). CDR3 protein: CASSIQDTQYF. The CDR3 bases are TGTGCCAGTAGTATCCAAGATACGCAGTATTTT.

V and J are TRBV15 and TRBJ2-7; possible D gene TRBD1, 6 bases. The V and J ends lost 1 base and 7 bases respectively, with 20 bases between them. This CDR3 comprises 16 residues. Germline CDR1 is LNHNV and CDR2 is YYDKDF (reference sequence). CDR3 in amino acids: CATSRVQGSPAREQYF. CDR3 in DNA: TGTGCCACCAGCAGAGTGCAGGGGTCCCCGGCGCGGGAGCAGTACTTC.